The 4 T cell receptor beta chains presented below share a single source sample, sequenced in a study of blood T cell repertoires in COVID-19. The assay was immunoSEQ multiplex PCR, and TCRdb's table has in-frame clones only and misses some. This table has roughly 240,000 clones, approximately 83% appearing once. The sequenced sample was PBMCs or T cells enriched from blood (not recorded which). The receptors stem from a woman between 40 and 50 years old who had been exposed to COVID-19.

This chain joins TRBV3-1 (or the pseudogene TRBV3-2) and TRBJ2-3; 10 bases align to TRBD2. V lost 0 bases and J lost 5; bases outside the gene matches: 5. Germline V gene sequence: CDR1 LGHDT, CDR2 YNNKEL (reference sequence). CDR3 length: 16 residues. The CDR3 nucleotides read TGTGCCAGCAGCCAAGATTTACTAGCGGGGTTAGATACGCAGTATTTT. It is translated as CASSQDLLAGLDTQYF.

The chain carries TRBV30 and TRBJ2-4; D may be TRBD2 (6 bases). Germline V CDR1 and CDR2: GTSNPN, SVGIG (reference sequence). Trimming took 2 bases from V and 9 from J, leaving 20 bases between them. The length of the CDR3 is 15 residues. The CDR3 nucleotides are TGTGCCTGGAGTCTCCCCGGGCCAGGGACTGTCATTCAGTACTTC. Residues: CAWSLPGPGTVIQYF.

This clone was found once. This rearrangement joins TRBV5-1 to TRBJ2-7; D possibly corresponds to TRBD1 (5 bases). Per germline, CDR1 SGHRS and CDR2 YFSETQ. Trimming took off 0 bases at V and 3 bases at J, with 19 bases between the two ends. This CDR3 spans 17 amino acids. CDR3 loop: CASSLEPSGRAGYEQYF. CDR3 nucleotide sequence: TGCGCCAGCAGCTTGGAACCCTCGGGCAGGGCTGGCTACGAGCAGTACTTC.

The CDR3 bases are TGTGCCAGCCGACTAGGGTGGCTGAACACTGAAGCTTTCTTT. Translated: CASRLGWLNTEAFF. This rearrangement joins TRBV5-8 to TRBJ1-1, with no clear D. V lost 7 bases to trimming and J lost 0 bases, with 13 bases between them. CDR3 length: 14 amino acids. Germline CDR1 reads SGHTS; CDR2 reads YDEGEE.